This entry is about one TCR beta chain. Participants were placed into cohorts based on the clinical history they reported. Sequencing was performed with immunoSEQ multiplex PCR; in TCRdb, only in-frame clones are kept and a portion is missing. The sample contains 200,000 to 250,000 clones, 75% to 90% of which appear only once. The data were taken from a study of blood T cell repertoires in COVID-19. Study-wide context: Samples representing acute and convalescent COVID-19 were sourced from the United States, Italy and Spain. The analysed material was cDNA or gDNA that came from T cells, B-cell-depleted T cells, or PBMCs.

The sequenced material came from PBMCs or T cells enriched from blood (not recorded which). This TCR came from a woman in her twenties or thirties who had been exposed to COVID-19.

For the CDR3, the DNA is TGCAGCGTGCGACAGGGGGGTGGTAATGAGCAGTTCTTC. Its protein product is CSVRQGGGNEQFF. J is TRBJ2-1 and V is TRBV29-1, with 9 bases that match TRBD1. Germline V gene sequence: CDR1 SQVTM, CDR2 ANQGSEA. CDR3 length: 13 residues. Trimming removed 6 bases from V and 7 bases from J; junction bases left unmatched: 7.